This T cell receptor beta chain was captured in a study of post-analysis software for immune sequencing data. Notes on the study in general: The authors found that F measure strongly co-clustered same-batch samples. Roughly five TRBV segments were more frequent in patients than controls; TRBV5-6, TRBV5-1 and TRBV20-1 belonged to this group. Multiple sclerosis patients had significantly lower normalized Chao1 diversity than controls.

Incorporated into the TCR beta cDNA libraries were unique molecular identifiers, which served to reduce PCR and sequencing biases. Input of 1 to 10 million T cells yielded 400,000 to 550,000 cDNA molecules. TCRdb itself ran the PCR reads through MiXCR, one entry per CDR3 protein. The sample contains about 540,000 distinct CDR3 sequences, approximately 31% of which appear only once. CDR3 length: 14 amino acids. Trimming took 2 bases from V and 2 from J, leaving 10 bases between them. Per the germline V gene, CDR1 is SEHNR and CDR2 is FQNEAQ (reference sequence). Regarding this clonotype: What it binds is unknown.

The rearrangement links TRBV7-9 to TRBJ2-7; TRBD1 or TRBD2 may be the D gene (5 bases each). The sequencing input was blood. The source is a girl under 18 with multiple sclerosis. CDR3 bases: TGTGCCAGCAGCTTACCCGGGGCCCCCTACGAGCAGTACTTC. Its translation is CASSLPGAPYEQYF.